This T cell receptor (beta chain) was sequenced for a study of cytomegalovirus exposure and HLA in healthy donors. Trimming cost V 3 bases and J 8 bases, with 16 bases left between them. The CDR3 is 14 amino acids. CDR1 and CDR2 from the germline V gene are KGHSH and LQKENI. Researchers ran the PCR with 60 Vbeta and 13 Jbeta primers. The method was immunoSEQ multiplex PCR; TCRdb's version includes in-frame clones alone and lacks a portion of them. The profile covers around 180,000 clones, with about 90% appearing a single time and 0.2% to 0.3% taken by the ten largest. V usage is TRBV18 and J usage is TRBJ1-2; the D gene is possibly TRBD1 (6 bases). This clonotype originated in a girl less than two years old in good health and CMV-seronegative. The sequenced sample consisted of PBMCs. CDR3: CASSPGGQGQGYTF. The CDR3 DNA reads TGTGCCAGCTCACCCGGGGGGCAGGGACAAGGCTACACCTTC.